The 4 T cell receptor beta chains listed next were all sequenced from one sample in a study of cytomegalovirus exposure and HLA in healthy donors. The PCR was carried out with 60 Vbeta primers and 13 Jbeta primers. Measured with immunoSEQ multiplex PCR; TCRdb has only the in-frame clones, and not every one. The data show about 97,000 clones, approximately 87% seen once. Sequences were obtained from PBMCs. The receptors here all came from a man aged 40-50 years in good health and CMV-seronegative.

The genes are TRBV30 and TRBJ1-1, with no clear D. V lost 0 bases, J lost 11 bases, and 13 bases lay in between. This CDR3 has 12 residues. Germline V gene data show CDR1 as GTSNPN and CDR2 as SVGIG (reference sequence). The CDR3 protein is CAWSVRSHYAFF. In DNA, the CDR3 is TGTGCCTGGAGTGTACGGTCACACTATGCTTTCTTT.

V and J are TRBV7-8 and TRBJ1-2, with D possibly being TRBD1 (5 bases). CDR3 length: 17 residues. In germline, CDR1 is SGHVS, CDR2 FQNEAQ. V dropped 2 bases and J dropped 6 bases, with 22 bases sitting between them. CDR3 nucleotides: TGTGCCAGCAGCTTATCCAATTCCAGGGTGATTCGTGATGGCTACACCTTC. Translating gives CASSLSNSRVIRDGYTF.

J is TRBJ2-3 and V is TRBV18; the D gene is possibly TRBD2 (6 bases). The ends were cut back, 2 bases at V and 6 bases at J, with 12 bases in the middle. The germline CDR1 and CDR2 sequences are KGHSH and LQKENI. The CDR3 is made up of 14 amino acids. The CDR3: CASSPSGPLDTQYF. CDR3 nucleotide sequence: TGTGCCAGCTCACCAAGCGGGCCCTTGGATACGCAGTATTTT.

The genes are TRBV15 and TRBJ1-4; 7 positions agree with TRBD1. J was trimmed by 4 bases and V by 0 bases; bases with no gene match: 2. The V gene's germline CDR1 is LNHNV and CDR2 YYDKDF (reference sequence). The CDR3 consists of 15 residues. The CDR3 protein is CATSRETGINEKLFF. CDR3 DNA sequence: TGTGCCACCAGCAGAGAGACAGGGATTAATGAAAAACTGTTTTTT.